Following are 24 T cell receptor beta chains from one sample sequenced in a study of blood T cell repertoires in COVID-19. Method: immunoSEQ multiplex PCR; TCRdb's copy keeps in-frame clones and lacks some. The sample contains about 120,000 clones, around 84% of which appear only once. The specimen was peripheral blood. All receptors come from a human donor in a cohort sampled during active COVID-19.

This chain uses TRBV6-5 with TRBJ2-1; 7 bases map to TRBD1. Germline assignment: CDR1 MNHEY and CDR2 SVGAGI. J was trimmed by 3 bases and V by 7 bases; bases with no gene match: 6. The CDR3 length is 14 residues. Here the CDR3 DNA reads TGTGCCAGCACCCCGACAGGGTTCTACAATGAGCAGTTCTTC. Amino acid sequence: CASTPTGFYNEQFF.

This chain joins TRBV7-9 and TRBJ2-3; D is undetermined. CDR3 size: 15 residues. V was shortened by 2 bases and J by 5 bases, with 14 bases between the two germline ends. The germline V gene has CDR1 SEHNR and CDR2 FQNEAQ (reference sequence). This CDR3 is CASSLRPAAEDTQYF. The CDR3, as DNA: TGTGCCAGCAGCTTACGCCCGGCGGCAGAAGATACGCAGTATTTT.

The gene calls are TRBV7-9 and TRBJ1-1; possible D gene TRBD1, 5 bases. From germline, CDR1 is SEHNR and CDR2 FQNEAQ (reference sequence). V was pared by 5 bases and J by 2 bases, with 15 bases between. CDR3 size: 15 residues. The CDR3 region has the DNA TGTGCCAGCAGCGTATCCCCCCAGGGTAACACTGAAGCTTTCTTT. It specifies CASSVSPQGNTEAFF. The full variable domain, its missing parts supplied by reference TRBV7-9 and TRBJ1-1, is DTGVSQNPRHKITKRGQNVTFRCDPISEHNRLYWYRQTLGQGPEFLTYFQNEAQLEKSRLLSDRFSAERPKGSFSTLEIQRTEQGDSAMYLCASSVSPQGNTEAFFGQGTRLTVV.

The chain uses TRBV7-2 and TRBJ1-5; the D gene is possibly TRBD1 (5 bases). This CDR3 is built from 15 residues. Trimming removed 0 bases at V and 5 bases at J, with 11 bases between. Germline loops: CDR1 SGHTA, CDR2 FQGNSA. In DNA form, the CDR3 reads TGTGCCAGCAGCTTAGCGGCAGGGCTTGATCAGCCCCAGCATTTT. It is translated as CASSLAAGLDQPQHF. Filled out from reference TRBV7-2 and TRBJ1-5, the complete variable domain reads GAGVSQSPSNKVTEKGKDVELRCDPISGHTALYWYRQSLGQGLEFLIYFQGNSAPDKSGLPSDRFSAERTGGSVSTLTIQRTQQEDSAVYLCASSLAAGLDQPQHFGDGTRLSIL.

The chain links TRBV23-1 to TRBJ2-4; D possibly corresponds to TRBD2 (6 bases). TRBV23-1 is classed as an ORF, of uncertain function. The CDR3 totals 17 residues. V lost 3 bases and J lost 7, with 22 bases in between. CDR3 sequence reads: CASSHGGGRKIGNIQYF. The DNA of the CDR3 is TGCGCCAGCAGTCACGGTGGAGGGCGGAAGATAGGGAACATTCAGTACTTC.

CDR3 amino acids: CASSVEAGDEKLFF. Here the CDR3 DNA reads TGTGCCAGCAGCGTAGAGGCGGGGGATGAAAAACTGTTTTTT. The chain recombines TRBV9 with TRBJ1-4, with D possibly matching TRBD1 (5 bases). The CDR3 spans 14 residues. CDR1 is SGDLS and CDR2 is YYNGEE in the germline V gene. Trimming cost V 0 bases and J 6 bases, with 9 bases left between them.

This clone appeared a few times. This chain joins TRBV7-9 and TRBJ1-5, with D possibly being TRBD1 (5 bases). The CDR3 loop spans 15 amino acids. Looked up from germline, CDR1 is SEHNR and CDR2 is FQNEAQ (reference sequence). V lost 5 bases to trimming and J lost 7 bases, with 18 bases between them. The CDR3 region is CASSDLGGVGQPQHF. The CDR3 DNA sequence: TGTGCCAGCAGCGATCTGGGGGGAGTCGGGCAGCCCCAGCATTTT. Complete variable domain (other parts from reference TRBV7-9 and TRBJ1-5): DTGVSQNPRHKITKRGQNVTFRCDPISEHNRLYWYRQTLGQGPEFLTYFQNEAQLEKSRLLSDRFSAERPKGSFSTLEIQRTEQGDSAMYLCASSDLGGVGQPQHFGDGTRLSIL.

This chain joins TRBV28 and TRBJ1-2; D ambiguous. Germline CDR1 reads MDHEN; CDR2 reads SYDVKM. The V and J ends lost 7 bases and 8 bases respectively, with 20 bases between them. The CDR3 runs 14 residues. The CDR3 coding sequence is TGTGCCAGCAAGCCCGGAGGAGAGGGCGGGGGCTACACCTTC. Protein product: CASKPGGEGGGYTF.

This clone was seen once. This chain links TRBV29-1 with TRBJ2-2, with TRBD2 as a possible D gene (6 bases). Germline CDR1 and CDR2: SQVTM and ANQGSEA. The CDR3 is 15 amino acids. The CDR3 DNA reads TGCAGTGCCCTCGGGGGACGCGCGAACACCGGGGAGCTGTTTTTT. It encodes CSALGGRANTGELFF.

This CDR3 is CASSPIRSGSEGEKLFF. The CDR3 DNA follows: TGTGCCAGTAGCCCCATAAGGTCGGGCTCCGAGGGAGAAAAACTGTTTTTT. The rearrangement links TRBV19 to TRBJ1-4; D is unclear. The V end lost 6 bases, the J end lost 8 bases, and 25 bases lay between the germline ends. Germline CDR1 LNHDA, CDR2 SQIVND (reference sequence). The CDR3 is 17 amino acids.

The rearrangement joins TRBV5-4 to TRBJ2-1; 10 positions match TRBD2. In germline, CDR1 is SGHNT, CDR2 YYREEE (reference sequence). Losses at the gene ends were 5 bases for V and 9 bases for J; bases not matched to a gene: 11. The CDR3 totals 15 residues. This chain's CDR3 is CASRSAGGRWVEQFF. Written as DNA, the CDR3 is TGTGCCAGCAGGTCAGCGGGGGGGCGTTGGGTTGAGCAGTTCTTC.

The V and J genes are TRBV4-2 and TRBJ2-7, with 7 positions matching TRBD1. The ends lost 4 bases at V and 4 bases at J; junction bases unmatched: 10. From germline, CDR1 is LGHNA and CDR2 YNFKEQ. The CDR3 spans 15 residues. The CDR3 region has the DNA TGTGCCAGCAGCCTAAGCCCATCGGACAGGTACGAGCAGTACTTC. Protein sequence: CASSLSPSDRYEQYF.

The chain carries TRBV4-2 and TRBJ2-7, with D possibly being TRBD2 (5 bases). V was pared by 0 bases and J by 3 bases, with 6 bases between. The CDR3 has 13 amino acids. Germline CDR1 is LGHNA and CDR2 is YNFKEQ. The CDR3: CASSQETIYEQYF. CDR3 coding DNA: TGTGCCAGCAGCCAAGAGACTATCTACGAGCAGTACTTC.

This chain connects TRBV19 to TRBJ2-7; possible D gene TRBD2, 6 bases. The V and J ends lost 5 bases and 5 bases respectively, with 10 bases between them. CDR1 is LNHDA, CDR2 SQIVND, per germline (reference sequence). This CDR3 is 12 amino acids long. CDR3 sequence: CASSPGGHEQYF. The CDR3 region has the DNA TGTGCCAGTAGTCCCGGGGGACACGAGCAGTACTTC.

The rearrangement joins TRBV9 to TRBJ2-3; 12 nucleotides line up with TRBD1. V shed 0 bases and J 2 bases; nucleotides not matched to a gene: 1. Germline-derived CDR1 and CDR2 are SGDLS and YYNGEE. This CDR3 is 16 amino acids long. CDR3 residues: CASSVVGQGATDTQYF. In DNA, the CDR3 is TGTGCCAGCAGCGTAGTGGGACAGGGGGCCACAGATACGCAGTATTTT.

The chain employs TRBV5-1 and TRBJ1-4; 11 bases fit TRBD1. With 3 bases clipped from V and 8 bases from J, the junction kept 6 bases outside the gene matches. The CDR3 length is 15 residues. CDR1 SGHRS and CDR2 YFSETQ come from the germline V gene. The CDR3 reads CASSYRTGGREKLFF. The CDR3 DNA sequence: TGCGCCAGCAGCTACCGGACAGGGGGCCGAGAAAAACTGTTTTTT.

The CDR3 protein is CSVELQGYEQYF. The CDR3 DNA reads TGCAGCGTTGAATTACAGGGCTACGAGCAGTACTTC. The genes are TRBV29-1 and TRBJ2-7, with D possibly being TRBD1 (6 bases). V was shortened by 2 bases and J by 3 bases, with 8 bases between the two germline ends. CDR3 length: 12 amino acids. Germline V gene sequence: CDR1 SQVTM, CDR2 ANQGSEA.

V is TRBV15 and J is TRBJ2-7; the match to TRBD1 covers 9 bases. V dropped 5 bases and J dropped 0; count of bases not matched to a gene: 5. Germline CDR1 is LNHNV and CDR2 is YYDKDF (reference sequence). This CDR3 is built from 15 residues. CDR3 sequence (DNA): TGTGCCACCAGCCATACAGGGGGCGCCTCCTACGAGCAGTACTTC. Residues: CATSHTGGASYEQYF.

CDR3 nucleotides: TGTGCCAGCAGTTTATCCGGGAGGACTGAAGCTTTCTTT. Encoded protein: CASSLSGRTEAFF. The chain uses TRBV27 and TRBJ1-1; D call uncertain. Deletions cut 0 bases from V and 5 bases from J, with 7 bases between. The CDR3 is made up of 13 amino acids. The germline gives CDR1 MNHEY, CDR2 SMNVEV (reference sequence).

V is TRBV18 and J is TRBJ1-6, with D hard to call. The CDR3 is made up of 16 amino acids. CDR1 and CDR2 from the germline V gene are KGHSH and LQKENI. The V and J ends lost 3 bases and 0 bases respectively, with 9 bases between them. The CDR3 protein is CASSPLQNSYNSPLHF. In nucleotides, the CDR3 is TGTGCCAGCTCACCTCTGCAGAACTCCTATAATTCACCCCTCCACTTT.

The CDR3 nucleotides read TGCGCCAGCAGTCGACAGGGGTTGGGCACAGATACGCAGTATTTT. Protein: CASSRQGLGTDTQYF. The genes are TRBV4-1 and TRBJ2-3; 8 bases match TRBD1. The ends lost 6 bases at V and 1 base at J; junction bases unmatched: 6. CDR1 and CDR2 from the germline V gene are MGHRA and YSYEKL. This CDR3 comprises 15 residues.

CDR3 residues: CASSLGTGDAEKLFF. For the CDR3, the DNA is TGTGCCAGCAGCTTAGGGACAGGGGATGCTGAAAAACTGTTTTTT. V and J are TRBV7-9 and TRBJ1-4, with 9 bases identical to TRBD1. The V gene end was trimmed by 1 base and the J gene end by 7 bases; junction bases not matched to a gene: 4. Germline V gene lookup returns CDR1 SEHNR and CDR2 FQNEAQ (reference sequence). CDR3 size: 15 residues.

The chain recombines TRBV11-2 with TRBJ1-1; D call uncertain. Germline assignment: CDR1 SGHAT and CDR2 FQNNGV. This CDR3 comprises 13 residues. Trimming stripped 5 bases from V and 1 base from J, with 8 bases between. CDR3: CASSLGENTEAFF. CDR3 sequence (DNA): TGTGCCAGCAGCCTCGGTGAGAACACTGAAGCTTTCTTT.

The chain links TRBV6-5 to TRBJ1-5; 9 nucleotides agree with TRBD1. The CDR3 runs to 14 residues. The germline V gene has CDR1 MNHEY and CDR2 SVGAGI. The junction had 13 bases not matched to a gene; V was cut back by 8 bases and J by 11 bases. The CDR3 sequence is CASGPGQGVSTQHF. DNA of the CDR3: TGTGCCAGCGGGCCGGGACAGGGAGTTTCCACCCAGCATTTT.